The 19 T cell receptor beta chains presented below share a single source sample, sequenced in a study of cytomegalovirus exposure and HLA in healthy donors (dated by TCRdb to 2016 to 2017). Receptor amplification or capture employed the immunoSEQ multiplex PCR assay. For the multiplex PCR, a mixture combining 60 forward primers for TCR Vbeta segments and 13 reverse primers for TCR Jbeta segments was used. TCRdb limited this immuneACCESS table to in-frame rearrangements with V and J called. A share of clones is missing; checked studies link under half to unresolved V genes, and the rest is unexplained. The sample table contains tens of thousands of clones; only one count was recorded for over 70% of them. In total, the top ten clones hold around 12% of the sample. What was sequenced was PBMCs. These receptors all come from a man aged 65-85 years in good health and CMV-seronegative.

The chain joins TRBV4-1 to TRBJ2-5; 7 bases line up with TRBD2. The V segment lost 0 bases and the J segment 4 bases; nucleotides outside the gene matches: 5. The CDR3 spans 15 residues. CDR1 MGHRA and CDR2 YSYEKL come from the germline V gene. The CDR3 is CASSQDFGGVETQYF. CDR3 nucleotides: TGCGCCAGCAGCCAAGATTTTGGGGGGGTAGAGACCCAGTACTTC.

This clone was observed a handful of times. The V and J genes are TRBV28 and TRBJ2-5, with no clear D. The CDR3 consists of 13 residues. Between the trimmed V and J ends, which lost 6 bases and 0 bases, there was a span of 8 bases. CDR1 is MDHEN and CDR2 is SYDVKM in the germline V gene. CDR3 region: CASSLTNQETQYF. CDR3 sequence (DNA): TGTGCCAGCAGCCTGACAAACCAAGAGACCCAGTACTTC.

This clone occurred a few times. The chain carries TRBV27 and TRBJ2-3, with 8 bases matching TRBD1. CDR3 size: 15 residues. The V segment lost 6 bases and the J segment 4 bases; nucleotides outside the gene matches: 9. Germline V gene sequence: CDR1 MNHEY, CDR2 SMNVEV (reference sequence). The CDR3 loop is CASSKTGVLADTQYF. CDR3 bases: TGTGCCAGCAGCAAGACAGGGGTCCTCGCAGATACGCAGTATTTT.

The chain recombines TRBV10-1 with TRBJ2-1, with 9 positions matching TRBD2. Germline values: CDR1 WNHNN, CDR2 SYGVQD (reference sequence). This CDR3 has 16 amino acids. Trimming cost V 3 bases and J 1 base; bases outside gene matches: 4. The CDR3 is CASSEVAGVSYNEQFF. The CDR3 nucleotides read TGCGCCAGCAGTGAAGTAGCGGGGGTTTCCTACAATGAGCAGTTCTTC.

The CDR3 nucleotides read TGTGCCAATTTTGACAGGGTTAAAACTGAAGCTTTCTTT. Translating gives CANFDRVKTEAFF. The gene calls are TRBV2 and TRBJ1-1, with 7 bases matching TRBD1. The germline V gene has CDR1 SNHLY and CDR2 FYNNEI. This CDR3 spans 13 amino acids. With V trimmed by 10 bases and J by 5 bases, 10 bases remained unmatched.

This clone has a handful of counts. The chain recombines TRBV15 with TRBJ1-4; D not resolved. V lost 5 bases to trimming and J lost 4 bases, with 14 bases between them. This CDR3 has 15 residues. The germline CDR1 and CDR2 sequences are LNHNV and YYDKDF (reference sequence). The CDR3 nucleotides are TGTGCCACCAGCCGGTCCGGGTTAAATAATGAAAAACTGTTTTTT. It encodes CATSRSGLNNEKLFF.

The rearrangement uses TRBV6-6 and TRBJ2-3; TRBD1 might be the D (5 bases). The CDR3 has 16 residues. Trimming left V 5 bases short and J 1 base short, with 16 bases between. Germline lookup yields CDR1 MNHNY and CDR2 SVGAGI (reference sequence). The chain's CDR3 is CASSTRDSEGTDTQYF. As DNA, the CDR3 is TGTGCCAGCAGTACACGAGACAGCGAGGGCACAGATACGCAGTATTTT.

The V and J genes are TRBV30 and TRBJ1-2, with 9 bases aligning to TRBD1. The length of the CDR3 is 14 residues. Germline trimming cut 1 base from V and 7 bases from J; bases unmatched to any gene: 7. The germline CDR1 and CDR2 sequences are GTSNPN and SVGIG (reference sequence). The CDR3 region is CAWSGDRASAGYTF. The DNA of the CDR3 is TGTGCCTGGAGTGGGGACAGGGCCTCAGCTGGCTACACCTTC. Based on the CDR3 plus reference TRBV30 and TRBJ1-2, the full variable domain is SQTIHQWPATLVQPVGSPLSLECTVEGTSNPNLYWYRQAAGRGLQLLFYSVGIGQISSEVPQNLSASRPQDRQFILSSKKLLLSDSGFYLCAWSGDRASAGYTFGSGTRLTVV.

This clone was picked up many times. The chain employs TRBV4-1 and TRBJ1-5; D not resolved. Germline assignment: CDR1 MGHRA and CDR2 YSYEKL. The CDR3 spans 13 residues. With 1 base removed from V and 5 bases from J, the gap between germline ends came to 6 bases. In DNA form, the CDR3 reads TGCGCCAGCAGCCAAGGAGATTATCAGCCCCAGCATTTT. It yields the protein CASSQGDYQPQHF.

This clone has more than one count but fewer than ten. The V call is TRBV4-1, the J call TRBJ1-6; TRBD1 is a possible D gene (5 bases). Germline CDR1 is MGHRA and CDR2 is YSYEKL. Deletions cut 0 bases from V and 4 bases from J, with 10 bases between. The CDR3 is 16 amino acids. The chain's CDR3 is CASSQEGRGYNSPLHF. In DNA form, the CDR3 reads TGCGCCAGCAGCCAAGAGGGTCGGGGGTATAATTCACCCCTCCACTTT.

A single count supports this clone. The CDR3 nucleotides are TGTGCCAGCAGCCCTACAGGGGGCAATCAGCCCCAGCATTTT. Translation gives CASSPTGGNQPQHF. The V call is TRBV7-2, the J call TRBJ1-5; 7 positions match TRBD1. Losses at the gene ends were 5 bases for V and 2 bases for J; bases not matched to a gene: 3. Germline V CDR1 and CDR2: SGHTA, FQGNSA. The CDR3 has 14 residues.

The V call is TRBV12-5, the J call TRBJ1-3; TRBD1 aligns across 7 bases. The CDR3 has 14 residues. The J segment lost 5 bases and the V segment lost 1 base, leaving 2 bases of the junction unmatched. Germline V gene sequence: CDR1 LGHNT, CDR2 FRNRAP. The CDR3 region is CASGLDRGRNTIYF. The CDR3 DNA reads TGTGCTAGTGGTTTGGACAGGGGTAGAAACACCATATATTTT.

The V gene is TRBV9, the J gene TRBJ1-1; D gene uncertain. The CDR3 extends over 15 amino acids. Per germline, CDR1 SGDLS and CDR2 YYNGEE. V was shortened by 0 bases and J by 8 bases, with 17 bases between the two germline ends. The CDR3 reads CASSVGPDTVEEAFF. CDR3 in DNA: TGTGCCAGCAGCGTAGGTCCAGACACCGTCGAGGAAGCTTTCTTT. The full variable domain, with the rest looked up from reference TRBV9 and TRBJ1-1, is DSGVTQTPKHLITATGQRVTLRCSPRSGDLSVYWYQQSLDQGLQFLIQYYNGEERAKGNILERFSAQQFPDLHSELNLSSLELGDSALYFCASSVGPDTVEEAFFGQGTRLTVV.

This CDR3 reads CASSLDIHEQYF. CDR3 sequence (DNA): TGTGCCAGCAGCTTAGATATCCACGAGCAGTACTTC. The chain joins TRBV7-2 to TRBJ2-7; D uncertain. Trimming left V 1 base short and J 5 bases short, with 6 bases between. The CDR3 spans 12 residues. Germline assignment: CDR1 SGHTA and CDR2 FQGNSA.

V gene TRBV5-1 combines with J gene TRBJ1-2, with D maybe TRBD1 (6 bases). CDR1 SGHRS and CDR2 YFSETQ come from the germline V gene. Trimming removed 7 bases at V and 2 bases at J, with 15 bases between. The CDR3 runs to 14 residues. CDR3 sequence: CASSIGGPNYGYTF. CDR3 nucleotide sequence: TGCGCCAGCTCTATCGGGGGGCCGAACTATGGCTACACCTTC.

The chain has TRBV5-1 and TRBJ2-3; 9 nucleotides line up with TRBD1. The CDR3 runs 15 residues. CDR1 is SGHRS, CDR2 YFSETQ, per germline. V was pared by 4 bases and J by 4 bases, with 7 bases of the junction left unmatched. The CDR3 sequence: CASSLGTGTADTQYF. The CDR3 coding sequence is TGCGCCAGCAGCCTCGGGACAGGGACCGCAGATACGCAGTATTTT.

CDR3 sequence: CASSYVQGSDTQYF. The CDR3 region has the DNA TGTGCCAGCAGTTACGTGCAGGGTTCAGATACGCAGTATTTT. The chain has TRBV6-5 and TRBJ2-3; D might be TRBD1 (5 bases). The CDR3 sequence is 14 residues long. Germline V CDR1 and CDR2: MNHEY, SVGAGI. Between the trimmed V and J ends, which lost 2 bases and 4 bases, there was a span of 10 bases.

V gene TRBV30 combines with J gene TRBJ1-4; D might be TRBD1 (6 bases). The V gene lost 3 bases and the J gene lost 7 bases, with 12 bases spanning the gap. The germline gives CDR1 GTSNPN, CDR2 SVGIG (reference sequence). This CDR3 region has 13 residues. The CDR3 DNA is TGTGCCTGGAGGGGGGCATCTGGTGAAAAACTGTTTTTT. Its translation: CAWRGASGEKLFF.

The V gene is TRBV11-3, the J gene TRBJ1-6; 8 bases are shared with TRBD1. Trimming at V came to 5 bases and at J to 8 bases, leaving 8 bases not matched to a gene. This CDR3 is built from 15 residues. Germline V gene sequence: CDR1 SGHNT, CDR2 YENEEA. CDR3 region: CASSLRTGRDSPLHF. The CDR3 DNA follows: TGTGCCAGCAGCCTAAGGACAGGGCGTGATTCACCCCTCCACTTT.